The rows below give T cell receptor beta chains drawn from one sample of a study of shared clonotypes between healthy human individuals. Sequencing used immunoSEQ multiplex PCR; TCRdb keeps in-frame clones, though not all of them. The sample lists around 500,000 clones, roughly 80% occurring once. Specimen: PBMCs. The receptors come from a woman between 35 and 50 years old in good health. Some clones in this sample may be carry-over from other donors' samples. Each CDR3 is given with its conserved first and last residue. Each record gives: D gene, V gene, J gene, clone size, CDR3 DNA, CDR3 protein. A D gene is named only where the DNA matches it firmly. A row's size may be missing; if present it is once, few, many or a size class.

TRBD2	TRBV18	TRBJ2-2	.	TGTGCCAGCCTAGGGACTATCCCCGGGGAGCTGTTTTTT	CASLGTIPGELFF
.	TRBV11-2	TRBJ1-2	.	TGTGCCAGCAGCCAACAGTACTACTATGGCTACACCTTC	CASSQQYYYGYTF
.	TRBV28	TRBJ1-5	.	TGTGCCAGCACTGTCGACAATCAGCCCCAGCATTTT	CASTVDNQPQHF
.	TRBV11-2	TRBJ2-7	.	TGTGCCAGCAGCCCCCAACAGGGCGGGACTTTCTACGAGCAGTACTTC	CASSPQQGGTFYEQYF
TRBD1	TRBV6-5	TRBJ1-4	once	TGTGCCAGCAGCCAAAGGACAGGGGTCGAAAAACTGTTTTTT	CASSQRTGVEKLFF
TRBD1	TRBV5-1	TRBJ2-7	.	TGCGCCAGCAGCGGGACAGGGGGGTACGAGCAGTACTTC	CASSGTGGYEQYF
.	TRBV5-1	TRBJ1-2	.	TGCGCCAGCAGCTTGGGGGTCACGGGTAACTATGGCTACACCTTC	CASSLGVTGNYGYTF
.	TRBV5-3	TRBJ1-5	.	TGTGCCAGGGACGGTATTCTTCGGGAGAGGAATAGCAATCAGCCCCAGCATTTT	CARDGILRERNSNQPQHF
.	TRBV27	TRBJ2-7	.	TGTGCCAGCAGTTTCCGGCGGGAAGCCTACGAGCAGTACTTC	CASSFRREAYEQYF
.	TRBV30	TRBJ2-5	.	TGTGCCTGGAGTGCACGGGAGACCCAGTACTTC	CAWSARETQYF
.	TRBV28	TRBJ2-3	once	TGTGCCAGCAGTTTAGGTTCAGGCCACACAGATACGCAGTATTTT	CASSLGSGHTDTQYF
TRBD2	TRBV5-1	TRBJ2-5	.	TGCGCCAGCAGCAGCGGGACTAGCGGTTGGGAGACCCAGTACTTC	CASSSGTSGWETQYF
.	TRBV27	TRBJ2-1	.	TGTGCCAGCAGAAGCGGAGCCTCCTACAATGAGCAGTTCTTC	CASRSGASYNEQFF
.	TRBV5-5	TRBJ1-4	.	TGTGCCAGCAGGGGGCTGACTAATGAAAAACTGTTTTTT	CASRGLTNEKLFF
TRBD1	TRBV6-1	TRBJ1-2	few	TGTGCCAGCAGTGAAGCCGGGGGACAGGCGGGCTATGGCTACACCTTC	CASSEAGGQAGYGYTF
.	TRBV18	TRBJ2-7	once	TGTGCCAGCTCACCCCTAGGGGATCCATTAGGGGAGCAGTACTTC	CASSPLGDPLGEQYF
TRBD2	TRBV18	TRBJ2-3	.	TGTGCCAGCTCACCAGCCACTAGCGGCCCTTTGGGCGCAGATACGCAGTATTTT	CASSPATSGPLGADTQYF
TRBD2	TRBV6-1	TRBJ2-2	.	TGTGCCAGCAGTAAAGCGGGAGGTAGGACCGGGGAGCTGTTTTTT	CASSKAGGRTGELFF